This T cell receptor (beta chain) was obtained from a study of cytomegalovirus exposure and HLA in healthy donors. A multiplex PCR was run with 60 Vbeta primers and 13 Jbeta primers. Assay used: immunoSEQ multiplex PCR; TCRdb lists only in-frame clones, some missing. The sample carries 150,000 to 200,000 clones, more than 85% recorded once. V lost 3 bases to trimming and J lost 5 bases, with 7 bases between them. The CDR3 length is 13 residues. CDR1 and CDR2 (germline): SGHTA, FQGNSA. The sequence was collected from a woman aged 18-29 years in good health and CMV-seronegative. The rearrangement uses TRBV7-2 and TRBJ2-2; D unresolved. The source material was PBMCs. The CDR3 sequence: CASSFSRTGELFF. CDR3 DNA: TGTGCCAGCAGCTTTTCTAGAACCGGGGAGCTGTTTTTT.